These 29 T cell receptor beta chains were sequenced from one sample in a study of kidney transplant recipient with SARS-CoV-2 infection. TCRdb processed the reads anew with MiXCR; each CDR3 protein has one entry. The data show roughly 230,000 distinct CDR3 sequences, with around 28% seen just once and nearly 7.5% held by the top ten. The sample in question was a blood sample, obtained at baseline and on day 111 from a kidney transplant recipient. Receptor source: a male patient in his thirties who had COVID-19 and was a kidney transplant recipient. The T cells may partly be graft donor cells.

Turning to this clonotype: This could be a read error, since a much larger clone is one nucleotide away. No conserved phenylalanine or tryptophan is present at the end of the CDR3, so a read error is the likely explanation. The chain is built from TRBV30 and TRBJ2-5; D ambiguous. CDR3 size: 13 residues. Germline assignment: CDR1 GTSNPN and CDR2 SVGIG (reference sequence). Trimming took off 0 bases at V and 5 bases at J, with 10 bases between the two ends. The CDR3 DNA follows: TGTGCCTGGAGTGTGAGTATTTCGGAGACCCAGTACTTA. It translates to CAWSVSISETQYL.

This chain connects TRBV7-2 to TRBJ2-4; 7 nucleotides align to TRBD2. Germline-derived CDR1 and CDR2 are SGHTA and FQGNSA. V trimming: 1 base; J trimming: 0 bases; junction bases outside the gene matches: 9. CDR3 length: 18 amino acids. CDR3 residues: CASSLGSAGVLAKNIQYF. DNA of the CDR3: TGTGCCAGCAGCTTAGGGTCGGCGGGGGTTCTAGCCAAAAACATTCAGTACTTC.

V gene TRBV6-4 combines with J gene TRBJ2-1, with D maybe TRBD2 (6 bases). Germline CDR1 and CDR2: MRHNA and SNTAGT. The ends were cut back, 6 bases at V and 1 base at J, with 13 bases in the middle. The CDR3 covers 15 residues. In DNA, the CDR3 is TGTGCCAGCAGGGGGGGACTTCCATCCTACAATGAGCAGTTCTTC. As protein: CASRGGLPSYNEQFF.

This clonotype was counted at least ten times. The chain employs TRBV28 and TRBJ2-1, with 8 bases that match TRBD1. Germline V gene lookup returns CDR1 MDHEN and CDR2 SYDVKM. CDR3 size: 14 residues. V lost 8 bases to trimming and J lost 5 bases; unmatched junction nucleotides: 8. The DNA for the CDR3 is TGTGCCAGCCGGGGGCAGGGGGCCCACAATGAGCAGTTCTTC. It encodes CASRGQGAHNEQFF.

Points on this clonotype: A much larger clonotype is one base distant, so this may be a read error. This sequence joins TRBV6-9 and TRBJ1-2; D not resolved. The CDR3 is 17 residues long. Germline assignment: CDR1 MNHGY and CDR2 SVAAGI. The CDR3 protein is CAGSALTPYGKTYGYTF. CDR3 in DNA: TGTGCCGGCAGTGCGTTAACGCCTTACGGAAAGACCTATGGCTACACCTTC.

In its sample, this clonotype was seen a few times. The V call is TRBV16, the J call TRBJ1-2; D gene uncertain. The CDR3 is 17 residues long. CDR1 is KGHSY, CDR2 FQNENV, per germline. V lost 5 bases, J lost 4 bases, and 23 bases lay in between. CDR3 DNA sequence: TGTGCCAGCAGCGTGAATGAGGTCGTTAGAAAGACCTATGGCTACACCTTC. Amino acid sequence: CASSVNEVVRKTYGYTF.

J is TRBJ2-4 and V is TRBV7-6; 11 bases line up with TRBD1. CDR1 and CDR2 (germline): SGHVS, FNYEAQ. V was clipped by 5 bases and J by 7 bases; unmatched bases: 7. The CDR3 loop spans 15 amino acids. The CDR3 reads CASSLSGTGGNIQYF. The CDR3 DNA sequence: TGTGCCAGCAGCCTCTCCGGGACAGGGGGGAACATTCAGTACTTC. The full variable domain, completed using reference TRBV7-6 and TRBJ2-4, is GAGVSQSPRYKVTKRGQDVALRCDPISGHVSLYWYRQALGQGPEFLTYFNYEAQQDKSGLPNDRFSAERPEGSISTLTIQRTEQRDSAMYRCASSLSGTGGNIQYFGAGTRLSVL.

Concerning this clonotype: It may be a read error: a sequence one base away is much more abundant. CDR3 sequence (DNA): TGTGCCGGCAGTTATGGCCGATCACCCCTCCACTTT. Amino acids: CAGSYGRSPLHF. This sequence joins TRBV27 and TRBJ1-6, with D hard to call. This CDR3 comprises 12 residues. Germline V gene sequence: CDR1 MNHEY, CDR2 SMNVEV (reference sequence).

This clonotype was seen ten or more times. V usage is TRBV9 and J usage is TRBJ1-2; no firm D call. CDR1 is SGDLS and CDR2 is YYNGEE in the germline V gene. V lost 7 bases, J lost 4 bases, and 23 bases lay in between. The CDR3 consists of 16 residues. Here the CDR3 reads CASEPEYSRKTYGYTF. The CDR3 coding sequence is TGTGCCAGCGAACCCGAGTACTCAAGAAAGACCTATGGCTACACCTTC.

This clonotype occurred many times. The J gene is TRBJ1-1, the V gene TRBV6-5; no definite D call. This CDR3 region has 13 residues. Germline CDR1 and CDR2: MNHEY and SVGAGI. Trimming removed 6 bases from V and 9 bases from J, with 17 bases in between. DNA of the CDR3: TGTGCCAGCAGCTCCGGTGAGGGAGGGAAAGCTTTCTTT. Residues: CASSSGEGGKAFF.

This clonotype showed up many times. CDR3 sequence reads: CSARPGSSYEQYF. The DNA for the CDR3 is TGCAGTGCCCGACCGGGGAGCTCCTACGAGCAGTACTTC. The chain recombines TRBV20-1 with TRBJ2-7; the D gene is possibly TRBD2 (5 bases). The ends were cut back, 6 bases at V and 0 bases at J, with 12 bases in the middle. The CDR3 extends over 13 amino acids. Germline lookup yields CDR1 DFQATT and CDR2 SNEGSKA (reference sequence).

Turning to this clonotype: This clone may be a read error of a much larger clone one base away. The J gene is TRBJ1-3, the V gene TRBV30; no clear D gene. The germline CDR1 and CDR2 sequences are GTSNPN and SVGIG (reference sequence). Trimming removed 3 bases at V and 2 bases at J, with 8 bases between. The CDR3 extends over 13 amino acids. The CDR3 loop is CAWSALPGNTIYF. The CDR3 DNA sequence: TGTGCCTGGAGCGCGCTCCCTGGAAACACCATATATTTT.

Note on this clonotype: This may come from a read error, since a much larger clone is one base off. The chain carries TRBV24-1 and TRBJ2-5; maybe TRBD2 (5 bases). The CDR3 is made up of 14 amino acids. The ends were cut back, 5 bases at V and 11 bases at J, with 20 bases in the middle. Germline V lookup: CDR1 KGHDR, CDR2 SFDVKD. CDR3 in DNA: TGTGCCACCAGTGCCAGCGGCAGCTCCTACGGGCAGTACTTC. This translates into CATSASGSSYGQYF.

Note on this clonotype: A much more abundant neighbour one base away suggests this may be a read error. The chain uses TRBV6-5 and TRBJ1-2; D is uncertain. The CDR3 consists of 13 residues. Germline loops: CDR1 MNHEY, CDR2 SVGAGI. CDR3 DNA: TGTGCCAGCAGTGATGTCGGGTACTATGGCTGCACCTTC. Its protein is CASSDVGYYGCTF.

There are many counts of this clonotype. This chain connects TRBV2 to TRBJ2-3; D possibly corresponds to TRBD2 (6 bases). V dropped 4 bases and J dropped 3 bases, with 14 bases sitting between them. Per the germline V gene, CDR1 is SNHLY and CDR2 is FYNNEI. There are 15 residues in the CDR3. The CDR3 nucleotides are TGTGCCAGCAGTGGAAGGGAGGACGGTACAGATACGCAGTATTTT. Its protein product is CASSGREDGTDTQYF.

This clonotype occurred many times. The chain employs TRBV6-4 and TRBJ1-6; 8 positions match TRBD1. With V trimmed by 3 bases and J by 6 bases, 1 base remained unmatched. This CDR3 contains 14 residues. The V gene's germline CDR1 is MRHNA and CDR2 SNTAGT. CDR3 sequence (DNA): TGTGCCAGCAGTGAGACAGGGGTTAATTCACCCCTCCACTTT. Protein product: CASSETGVNSPLHF.

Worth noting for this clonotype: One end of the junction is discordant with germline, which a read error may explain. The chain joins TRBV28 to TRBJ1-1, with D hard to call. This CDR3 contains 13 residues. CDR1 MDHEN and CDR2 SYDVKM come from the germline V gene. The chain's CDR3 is CANSPCGNTEAFF. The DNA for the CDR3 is TGTGCCAACAGTCCCTGTGGGAACACTGAAGCTTTCTTT.

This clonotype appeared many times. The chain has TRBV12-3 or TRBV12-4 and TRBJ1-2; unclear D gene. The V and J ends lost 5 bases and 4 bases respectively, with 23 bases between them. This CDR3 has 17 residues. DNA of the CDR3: TGTGCCAGCAGTATTACGGGCAGCTTCCGAAAGACCTATGGCTACACCTTC. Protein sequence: CASSITGSFRKTYGYTF.

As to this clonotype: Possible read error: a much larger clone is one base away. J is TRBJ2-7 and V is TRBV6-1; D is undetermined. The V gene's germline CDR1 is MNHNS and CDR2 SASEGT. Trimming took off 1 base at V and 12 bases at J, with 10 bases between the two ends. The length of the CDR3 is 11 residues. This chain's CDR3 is CASSEDNKRYF. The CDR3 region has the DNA TGTGCCAGCAGTGAAGACAATAAGCGGTACTTC.

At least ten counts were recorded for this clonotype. The CDR3 region is CASRSILSGNTIYF. CDR3 DNA sequence: TGTGCCAGCAGATCAATACTCTCTGGAAACACCATATATTTT. The chain combines TRBV6-2 or TRBV6-3 with TRBJ1-3; D is undetermined. Germline CDR1 and CDR2: MNHEY and SVGEGT. The CDR3 is 14 amino acids. V gave up 6 bases and J gave up 0 bases, with 9 bases separating them.

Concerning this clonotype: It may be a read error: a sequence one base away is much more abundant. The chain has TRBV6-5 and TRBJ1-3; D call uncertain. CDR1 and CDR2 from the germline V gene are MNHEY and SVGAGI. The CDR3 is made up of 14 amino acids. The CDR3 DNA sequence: TGTGCCAGCATGGGCATCCGCTCTGGAGACACCATATATTTT. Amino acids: CASMGIRSGDTIYF.

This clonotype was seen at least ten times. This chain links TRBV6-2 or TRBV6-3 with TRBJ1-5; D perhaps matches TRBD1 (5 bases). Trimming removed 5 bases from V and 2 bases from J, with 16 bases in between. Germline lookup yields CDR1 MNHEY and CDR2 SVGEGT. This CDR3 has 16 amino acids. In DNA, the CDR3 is TGTGCCAGCAGTCCCATCCGGGGCCGGGGCAATCAGCCCCAGCATTTT. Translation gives CASSPIRGRGNQPQHF.

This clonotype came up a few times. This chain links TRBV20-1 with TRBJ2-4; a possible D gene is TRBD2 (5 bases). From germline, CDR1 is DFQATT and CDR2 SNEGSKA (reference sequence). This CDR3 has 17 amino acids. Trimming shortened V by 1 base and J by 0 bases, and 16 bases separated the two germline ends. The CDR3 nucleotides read TGCAGTGCTAGAGTAGAAGGTGCCGGGATAGCCAAAAACATTCAGTACTTC. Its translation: CSARVEGAGIAKNIQYF.

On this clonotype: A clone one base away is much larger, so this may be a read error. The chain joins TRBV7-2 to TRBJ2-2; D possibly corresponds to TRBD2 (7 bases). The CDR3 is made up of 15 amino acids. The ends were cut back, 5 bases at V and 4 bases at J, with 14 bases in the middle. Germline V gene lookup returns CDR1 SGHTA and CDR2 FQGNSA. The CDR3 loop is CASSTVGGGTGELFF. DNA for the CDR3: TGTGCCAGCAGCACCGTGGGAGGGGGCACCGGGGAGCTGTTTTTT.

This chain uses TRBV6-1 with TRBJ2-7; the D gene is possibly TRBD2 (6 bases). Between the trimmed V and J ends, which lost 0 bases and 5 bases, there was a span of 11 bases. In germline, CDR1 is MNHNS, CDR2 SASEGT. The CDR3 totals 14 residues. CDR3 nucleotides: TGTGCCAGCAGTGAAGCGAAACTAGCAGACGAGCAGTACGTC. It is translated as CASSEAKLADEQYV.

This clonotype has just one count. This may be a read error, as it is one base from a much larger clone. The CDR3 bases are TGTGCCAGCAGCCAAGATCCGGCGGGCAGGTCCTCTGGAAACACCATATATTTT. It encodes CASSQDPAGRSSGNTIYF. The chain has TRBV4-2 and TRBJ1-3; no reliable D call. Trimming pared 0 bases from V and 0 bases from J, leaving 15 bases between. This CDR3 is 18 amino acids long. Germline V lookup: CDR1 LGHNA, CDR2 YNFKEQ.

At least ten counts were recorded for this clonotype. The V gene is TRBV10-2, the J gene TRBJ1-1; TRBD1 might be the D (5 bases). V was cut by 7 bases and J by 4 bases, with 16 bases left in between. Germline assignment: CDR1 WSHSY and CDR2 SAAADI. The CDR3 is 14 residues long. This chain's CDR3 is CASTLGGGGTEAFF. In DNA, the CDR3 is TGCGCCAGCACCCTCGGGGGGGGTGGCACTGAAGCTTTCTTT.

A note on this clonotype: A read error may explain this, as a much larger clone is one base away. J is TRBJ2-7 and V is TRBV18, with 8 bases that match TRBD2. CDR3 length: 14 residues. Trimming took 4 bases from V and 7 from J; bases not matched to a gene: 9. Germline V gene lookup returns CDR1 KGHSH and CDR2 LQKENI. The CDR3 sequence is CASSLGPAGDEQYF. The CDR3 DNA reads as TGTGCCAGCTCACTAGGCCCAGCGGGAGATGAGCAGTACTTC. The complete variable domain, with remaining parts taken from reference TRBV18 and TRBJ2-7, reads NAGVMQNPRHLVRRRGQEARLRCSPMKGHSHVYWYRQLPEEGLKFMVYLQKENIIDESGMPKERFSAEFPKEGPSILRIQQVVRGDSAAYFCASSLGPAGDEQYFGPGTRLTVT.

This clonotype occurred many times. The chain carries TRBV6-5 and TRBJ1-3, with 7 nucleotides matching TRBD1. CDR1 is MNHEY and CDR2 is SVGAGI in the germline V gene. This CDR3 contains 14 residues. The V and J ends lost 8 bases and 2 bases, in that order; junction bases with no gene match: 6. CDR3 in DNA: TGTGCCAGCGGGGCCGGGACAGCTGGAAACACCATATATTTT. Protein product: CASGAGTAGNTIYF.